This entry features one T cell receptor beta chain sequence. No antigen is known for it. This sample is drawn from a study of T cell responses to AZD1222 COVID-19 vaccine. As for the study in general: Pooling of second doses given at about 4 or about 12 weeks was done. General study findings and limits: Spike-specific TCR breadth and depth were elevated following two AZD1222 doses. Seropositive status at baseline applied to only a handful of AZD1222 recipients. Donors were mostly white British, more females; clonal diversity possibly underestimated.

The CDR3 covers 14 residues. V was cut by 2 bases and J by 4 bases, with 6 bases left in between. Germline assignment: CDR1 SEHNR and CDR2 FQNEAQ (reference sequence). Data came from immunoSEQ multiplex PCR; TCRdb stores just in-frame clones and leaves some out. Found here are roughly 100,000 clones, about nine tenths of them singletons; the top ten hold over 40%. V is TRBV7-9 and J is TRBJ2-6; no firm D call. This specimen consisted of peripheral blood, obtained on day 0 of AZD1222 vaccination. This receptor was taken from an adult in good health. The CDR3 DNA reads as TGTGCCAGCAGCTTAATGGAGGGGGCCAACGTCCTGACTTTC. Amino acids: CASSLMEGANVLTF.